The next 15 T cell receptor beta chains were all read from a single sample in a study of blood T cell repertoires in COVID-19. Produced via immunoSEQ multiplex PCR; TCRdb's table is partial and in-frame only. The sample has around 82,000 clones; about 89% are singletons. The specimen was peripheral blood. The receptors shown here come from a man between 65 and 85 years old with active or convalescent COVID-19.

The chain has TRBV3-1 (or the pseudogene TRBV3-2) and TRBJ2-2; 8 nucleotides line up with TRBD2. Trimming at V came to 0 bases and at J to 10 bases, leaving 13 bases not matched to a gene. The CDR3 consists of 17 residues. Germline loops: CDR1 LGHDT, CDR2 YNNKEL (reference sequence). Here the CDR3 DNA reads TGTGCCAGCAGCCAAGAAGTCGAAGCGGGGGTCGCAATGGAGCTGTTTTTT. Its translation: CASSQEVEAGVAMELFF.

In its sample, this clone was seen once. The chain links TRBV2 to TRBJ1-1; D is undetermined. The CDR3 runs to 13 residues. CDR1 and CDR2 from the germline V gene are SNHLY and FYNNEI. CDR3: CATRLQMNTEAFF. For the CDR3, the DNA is TGTGCTACCCGTCTGCAGATGAACACTGAAGCTTTCTTT.

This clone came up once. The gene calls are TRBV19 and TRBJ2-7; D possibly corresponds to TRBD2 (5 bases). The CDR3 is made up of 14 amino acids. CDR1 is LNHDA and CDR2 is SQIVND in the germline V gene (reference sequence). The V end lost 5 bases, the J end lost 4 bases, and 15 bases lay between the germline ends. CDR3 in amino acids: CASSHDGELYEQYF. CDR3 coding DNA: TGTGCCAGTAGTCACGACGGGGAGCTTTACGAGCAGTACTTC.

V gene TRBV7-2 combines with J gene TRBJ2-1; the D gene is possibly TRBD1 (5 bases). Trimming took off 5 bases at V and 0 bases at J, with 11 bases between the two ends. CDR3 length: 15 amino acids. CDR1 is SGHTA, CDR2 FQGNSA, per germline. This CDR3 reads CASSVGRGSYNEQFF. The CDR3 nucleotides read TGTGCCAGCAGCGTTGGTAGGGGCTCCTACAATGAGCAGTTCTTC.

CDR3 residues: CASSQGTATNEKLFF. The CDR3 DNA reads TGCGCCAGCAGCCAGGGGACCGCAACTAATGAAAAACTGTTTTTT. V is TRBV5-1 and J is TRBJ1-4; tentative D call: TRBD1 (6 bases). Looked up from germline, CDR1 is SGHRS and CDR2 is YFSETQ. The CDR3 is 15 residues long. The V end lost 4 bases, the J end lost 0 bases, and 10 bases lay between the germline ends.

Here the CDR3 reads CASSEGRGSYGYTF. CDR3 bases: TGTGCCAGCAGTGAAGGGCGGGGGTCTTATGGCTACACCTTC. This rearrangement joins TRBV2 to TRBJ1-2; D is possibly TRBD1 (5 bases). The V gene's germline CDR1 is SNHLY and CDR2 FYNNEI. The V and J ends lost 1 base and 5 bases respectively, with 11 bases between them. The CDR3 spans 14 residues.

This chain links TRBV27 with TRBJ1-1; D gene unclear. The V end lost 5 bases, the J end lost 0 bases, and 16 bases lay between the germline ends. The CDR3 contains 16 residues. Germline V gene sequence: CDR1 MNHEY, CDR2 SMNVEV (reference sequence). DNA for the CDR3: TGTGCCAGCAGTCTCCGACGAGGATTCATGAACACTGAAGCTTTCTTT. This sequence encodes CASSLRRGFMNTEAFF.

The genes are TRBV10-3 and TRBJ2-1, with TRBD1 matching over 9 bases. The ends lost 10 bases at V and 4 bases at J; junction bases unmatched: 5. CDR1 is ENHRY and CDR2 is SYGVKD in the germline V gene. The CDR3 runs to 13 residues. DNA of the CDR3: TGTGCCACCGAGGGACAGGGATACAATGAGCAGTTCTTC. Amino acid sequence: CATEGQGYNEQFF.

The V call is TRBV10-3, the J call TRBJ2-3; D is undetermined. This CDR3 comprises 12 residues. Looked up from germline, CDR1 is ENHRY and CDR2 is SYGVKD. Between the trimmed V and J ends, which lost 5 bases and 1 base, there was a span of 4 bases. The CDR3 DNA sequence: TGTGCCATCAGTACAGGCACAGATACGCAGTATTTT. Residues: CAISTGTDTQYF.

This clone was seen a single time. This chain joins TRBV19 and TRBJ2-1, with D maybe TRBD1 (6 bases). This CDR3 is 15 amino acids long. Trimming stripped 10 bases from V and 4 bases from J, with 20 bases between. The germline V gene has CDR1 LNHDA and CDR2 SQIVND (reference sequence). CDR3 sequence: CATKLQGFSYNEQFF. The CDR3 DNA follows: TGTGCCACCAAACTACAGGGTTTTTCTTACAATGAGCAGTTCTTC.

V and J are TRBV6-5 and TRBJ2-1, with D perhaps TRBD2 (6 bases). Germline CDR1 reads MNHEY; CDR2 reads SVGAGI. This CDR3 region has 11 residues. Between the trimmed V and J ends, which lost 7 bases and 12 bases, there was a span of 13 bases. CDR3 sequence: CASTSGSGQFF. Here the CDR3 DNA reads TGTGCCAGCACCTCCGGGAGCGGGCAGTTCTTC.

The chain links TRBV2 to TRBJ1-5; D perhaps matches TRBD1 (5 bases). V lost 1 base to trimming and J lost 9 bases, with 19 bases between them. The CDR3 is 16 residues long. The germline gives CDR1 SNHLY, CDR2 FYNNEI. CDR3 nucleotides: TGTGCCAGCAGTGAAGAATGGGGGGGGATGAGTCGGCCCCAGCATTTT. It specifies CASSEEWGGMSRPQHF. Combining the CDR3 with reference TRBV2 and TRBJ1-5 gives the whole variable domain EPEVTQTPSHQVTQMGQEVILRCVPISNHLYFYWYRQILGQKVEFLVSFYNNEISEKSEIFDDQFSVERPDGSNFTLKIRSTKLEDSAMYFCASSEEWGGMSRPQHFGDGTRLSIL.

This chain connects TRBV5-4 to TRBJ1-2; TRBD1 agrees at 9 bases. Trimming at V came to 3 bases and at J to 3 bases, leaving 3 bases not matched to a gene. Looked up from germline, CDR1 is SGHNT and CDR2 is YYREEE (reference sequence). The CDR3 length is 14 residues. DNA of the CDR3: TGTGCCAGCAGCTCGGGACAGGGTTACTATGGCTACACCTTC. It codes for CASSSGQGYYGYTF.

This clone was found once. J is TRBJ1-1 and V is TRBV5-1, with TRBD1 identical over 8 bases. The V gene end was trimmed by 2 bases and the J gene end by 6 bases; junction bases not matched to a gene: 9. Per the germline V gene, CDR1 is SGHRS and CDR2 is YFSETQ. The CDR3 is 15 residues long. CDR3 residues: CASSLFSTGEAEAFF. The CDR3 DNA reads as TGCGCCAGCAGCTTATTCTCGACAGGGGAGGCTGAAGCTTTCTTT.

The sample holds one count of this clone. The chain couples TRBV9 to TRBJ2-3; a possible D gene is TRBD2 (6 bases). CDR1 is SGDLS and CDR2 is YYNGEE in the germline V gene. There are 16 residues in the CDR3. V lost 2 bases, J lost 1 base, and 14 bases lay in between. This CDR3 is CASSVSSGLRTDTQYF. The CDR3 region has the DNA TGTGCCAGCAGCGTGAGTAGCGGTCTTCGCACAGATACGCAGTATTTT.